This TCR beta chain was documented in a study of blood T cell repertoires in COVID-19 (TCRdb year 2020). Some background on the complete study: Samples covering the acute and convalescent phases of COVID-19 were provided by collaborators in the United States, Italy and Spain. The material from the prospective study consisted of cDNA or gDNA derived from T cells, B-cell-depleted T cells, or PBMCs. Deeply sampled blood TCRbeta repertoires from subjects exposed to, actively infected with, or recovered from COVID-19 were included in the dataset. The repertoires were released in a freely available public database meant as a resource for research on the immune response to SARS-CoV-2. The samples were drawn from the first 160 participants of the ongoing ImmuneRACE study and from 950 to 1,500 subjects provided by 6 global collaborators. Nearly every sample came with metadata listing a de-identified subject ID, COVID-19 status, age in years and sex. Where available, HLA class I and class II types were obtained from metadata supplied by the sample provider rather than from assay-based typing.

CDR1 and CDR2 were assigned from the germline V gene (reference sequence) as LNHDA and SQIVND. The CDR3 runs 15 amino acids, cysteine and phenylalanine included. Only the CDR3 part of the read is kept: 45 bases, read in frame from the first base. The junction carries 11 bases between V and J, which are trimmed by 1 base and 2 bases respectively. The immunoSEQ Assay, a bias-controlled multiplex PCR, was used to amplify TCRbeta CDR3 regions from genomic DNA. As for how the authors treated the data: The number of nucleated cells in each sample was estimated from the amplification of reference gene primers within the assay. To quantify the absolute abundance of each unique TCRbeta CDR3 rearrangement, sequence reads were collapsed and filtered. Productive Simpson clonality was computed per sample as the square root of Simpson's diversity index over productive rearrangements. This immuneACCESS table, as held by TCRdb, lists in-frame sequences with V and J called but not all clones. Of the missing ones, under half trace to an unresolved V gene in checked studies; the others have no known cause. That table gives V, J and clone size, and the DNA gave D and trimming. The sample table lists about 260,000 clones, around 87% of them with a count of one. Together, the top ten hold about 1.6% of the sample.

Samples from volunteer blood donors who had recovered from COVID-19 were contributed by a second Seattle source. Whole blood was collected in K2EDTA tubes by collaborating institutions according to the institutions' own protocols. For TCRbeta analysis, collaborators shipped samples in one of three forms: frozen whole blood, isolated PBMCs, or DNA extracted from either of those sample types. Of note for this clone: The antigen it recognizes is unknown. The input lacks base qualities; no much larger clone sits a single base away.

Study-wide conclusions, independent of this receptor: How much clinical and demographic metadata was included differed by source and by participant, and the metadata was provided uncurated.

The TCR comes from a middle-aged woman who had recovered from COVID-19. Sequenced: peripheral blood. The chain uses TRBV19 and TRBJ1-2; TRBD1 is perhaps the D gene, given 5 matching bases. The CDR3 protein sequence reads: CASSIGPAGNYGYTF. The nucleotide sequence is given as TGTGCCAGTAGTATAGGGCCCGCAGGGAACTATGGCTACACCTTC.